These 30 T cell receptor beta chains originate from one sample sequenced in a study of Graves' ophthalmopathy and Graves' hyperthyroidism. Investigators amplified TCR beta CDR3 regions from RNA transcripts. Second-round multiplex PCR came after first-round RT-PCR with HTBI primers. TCRdb processed the multiplex PCR reads anew with MiXCR; each CDR3 protein has one entry. The table has approximately 700,000 distinct CDR3 sequences, 40% seen once. Input material: peripheral blood. The receptors originated from an adult man with Graves' ophthalmopathy.

Ten or more counts support this clonotype. The genes are TRBV10-3 and TRBJ2-7, with TRBD1 as a possible D gene (5 bases). V was clipped by 0 bases and J by 6 bases, with 12 bases between them. The germline V gene has CDR1 ENHRY and CDR2 SYGVKD. The CDR3 has 14 residues. This CDR3 is CAISESGARSEQYF. DNA of the CDR3: TGTGCCATCAGTGAGTCAGGGGCTAGATCCGAGCAGTACTTC.

This chain uses TRBV29-1 with TRBJ2-5; D is unclear. The DNA end favors TRBJ2-1, so the J call may be wrong. CDR1 SQVTM and CDR2 ANQGSEA come from the germline V gene. The length of the CDR3 is 11 residues. CDR3 loop: CSVEMVREQFF. The CDR3 region has the DNA TGCAGCGTTGAAATGGTCCGAGAGCAGTTCTTC.

The chain has TRBV20-1 and TRBJ2-7; TRBD2 matches at 8 bases. This CDR3 has 13 residues. V dropped 6 bases and J dropped 3; count of bases not matched to a gene: 7. Germline V CDR1 and CDR2: DFQATT, SNEGSKA (reference sequence). The CDR3 region is CSAQGLDFYEQYF. The CDR3 DNA reads as TGCAGTGCGCAGGGACTAGACTTCTACGAGCAGTACTTC.

Here the CDR3 reads CASSLGTGGTGNTIYF. CDR3 nucleotide sequence: TGTGCCAGCAGCCTCGGGACAGGGGGGACTGGAAACACCATATATTTT. The chain recombines TRBV7-2 with TRBJ1-3; TRBD1 agrees at 11 bases. Germline CDR1 is SGHTA and CDR2 is FQGNSA. The CDR3 contains 16 residues. V was clipped by 5 bases and J by 2 bases; unmatched bases: 5.

In this sample, this clonotype turned up a few times. The CDR3 loop is CASTGRKGRQPQHF. The CDR3 region has the DNA TGTGCCAGTACCGGGAGGAAGGGGCGTCAGCCCCAGCATTTT. This chain joins TRBV19 and TRBJ1-5, with a possible D match to TRBD1 (5 bases). This CDR3 has 14 residues. CDR1 is LNHDA, CDR2 SQIVND, per germline (reference sequence). With 7 bases removed from V and 6 bases from J, the gap between germline ends came to 16 bases.

The CDR3 loop reads CASSASPSGRSYEQYF. The CDR3 coding sequence is TGCGCCAGCAGCGCATCCCCTAGCGGGAGAAGCTACGAGCAGTACTTC. The V gene is TRBV5-1, the J gene TRBJ2-7; 10 bases align to TRBD2. The CDR3 is 16 residues long. Germline CDR1 and CDR2: SGHRS and YFSETQ. With 4 bases clipped from V and 3 bases from J, the junction kept 10 bases outside the gene matches.

On this clonotype itself: One end of the junction fails to match germline, which may point to a read error. This chain connects TRBV7-9 to TRBJ2-7, with TRBD2 matching 8 bases. The germline V gene has CDR1 SEHNR and CDR2 FQNEAQ (reference sequence). The CDR3 is 15 amino acids. In nucleotides, the CDR3 is TGCGCCAGCAGCCTGAGTCCCAGCGGGAGTAACGAGCAGTACTTC. Protein sequence: CASSLSPSGSNEQYF.

The chain combines TRBV7-2 with TRBJ2-5, with 11 bases lining up with TRBD2. Trimming removed 6 bases from V and 1 base from J; junction bases left unmatched: 7. CDR3 length: 16 amino acids. Germline V gives CDR1 SGHTA, CDR2 FQGNSA. The CDR3 DNA reads as TGTGCCAGCAGTAACCTAGCGGGAGGTCTCCAAGAGACCCAGTACTTC. It translates to CASSNLAGGLQETQYF.

The J gene is TRBJ1-1, the V gene TRBV15; TRBD1 is a possible D gene (5 bases). The CDR3 covers 16 residues. The V and J ends lost 3 bases and 0 bases respectively, with 14 bases between them. In germline, CDR1 is LNHNV, CDR2 YYDKDF (reference sequence). CDR3 amino acids: CATSSFQDRLNTEAFF. The CDR3 DNA is TGTGCCACCAGCAGTTTCCAAGACAGACTGAACACTGAAGCTTTCTTT.

V is TRBV4-3 and J is TRBJ1-3; possibly TRBD1 for D (6 bases). Per the germline V gene, CDR1 is LGHNA and CDR2 is YSLEER. The CDR3 contains 14 residues. V was trimmed by 2 bases and J by 1 base, leaving 6 bases between them. CDR3 sequence (DNA): TGCGCCAGCAGCCAAACAGGGTCTGGAAACACCATATATTTT. It translates to CASSQTGSGNTIYF.

This clonotype was found many times. One junction end disagrees with the germline gene, perhaps due to a read error. J is TRBJ1-5 and V is TRBV24-1; 7 bases are a match to TRBD1. The CDR3 contains 13 residues. CDR1 is KGHDR and CDR2 is SFDVKD in the germline V gene. The CDR3 DNA sequence: TGTGCCAGCAGTCCAGGGGGACGTCAGCCCCAGCATTTT. Its protein product is CASSPGGRQPQHF.

The gene calls are TRBV10-3 and TRBJ1-2; 8 nucleotides agree with TRBD1. The junction had 7 bases not matched to a gene; V was cut back by 4 bases and J by 6 bases. The CDR3 runs to 14 residues. Looked up from germline, CDR1 is ENHRY and CDR2 is SYGVKD. CDR3 coding DNA: TGTGCCATCAGTGGCGCAGGGGGCGAAAATGGCTACACCTTC. This encodes CAISGAGGENGYTF.

The chain employs TRBV29-1 and TRBJ2-5; 11 positions match TRBD1. The trim removed 2 bases at V and 1 base at J, leaving 3 bases unmatched. This CDR3 has 15 amino acids. Germline V gene data show CDR1 as SQVTM and CDR2 as ANQGSEA. The CDR3 loop reads CSVERDRGVQETQYF. DNA for the CDR3: TGCAGCGTTGAACGGGACAGGGGGGTCCAAGAGACCCAGTACTTC.

The V gene is TRBV11-1, the J gene TRBJ2-6; either TRBD1 or TRBD2 may supply D (5 bases each). The V end was cut by 5 bases, the J end by 4 bases, with 18 bases between. The CDR3 length is 17 residues. Germline V gene data show CDR1 as SGHAT and CDR2 as FQDESV (reference sequence). CDR3 coding DNA: TGTGCCAGCAGCACGGACGGGGCTTCGTACGGGGCCAACGTCCTGACTTTC. Translation: CASSTDGASYGANVLTF.

V is TRBV2 and J is TRBJ1-1; TRBD1 matches 7 bases. The germline gives CDR1 SNHLY, CDR2 FYNNEI. CDR3 length equals 11 residues. The CDR3 is CAKSGGTEAFF. The CDR3 DNA reads TGTGCTAAATCAGGGGGCACTGAAGCTTTCTTT.

This chain uses TRBV10-3 with TRBJ2-7, with 7 bases that match TRBD1. Germline V CDR1 and CDR2: ENHRY, SYGVKD. The CDR3 runs 15 residues. V was clipped by 6 bases and J by 3 bases; unmatched bases: 11. The CDR3 coding sequence is TGTGCCATCAGAGACCAGGGACAGTCCCTCTACGAGCAGTACTTC. Amino acids: CAIRDQGQSLYEQYF.

This chain links TRBV2 with TRBJ1-4; 7 bases match TRBD1. Germline CDR1 and CDR2: SNHLY and FYNNEI. CDR3 length: 15 residues. The V gene end was trimmed by 6 bases and the J gene end by 8 bases; junction bases not matched to a gene: 12. CDR3 nucleotides: TGTGCCAGCAGCCGGACGACAGGGTTTGAGGAAAAACTGTTTTTT. The encoded protein is CASSRTTGFEEKLFF.

This clonotype was found many times. CDR3: CSVYLPSLETQYF. In nucleotides, the CDR3 is TGCAGCGTTTACCTACCCTCCTTAGAGACCCAGTACTTC. This chain joins TRBV29-1 and TRBJ2-5, with D unclear. Per germline, CDR1 SQVTM and CDR2 ANQGSEA. The V and J ends lost 5 bases and 4 bases respectively, with 14 bases between them. There are 13 residues in the CDR3.

This chain connects TRBV29-1 to TRBJ1-5, with TRBD1 matching over 9 bases. Trimming removed 1 base from V and 4 bases from J; junction bases left unmatched: 5. This CDR3 comprises 15 residues. The germline V gene encodes CDR1 SQVTM and CDR2 ANQGSEA. As DNA, the CDR3 is TGCAGCGTTGAAGTGAGTGGACAGGGGAATCAGCCCCAGCATTTT. It translates to CSVEVSGQGNQPQHF.

A note on this clonotype: At one boundary the junction diverges from the germline segment, which might be a read error. This chain links TRBV10-2 with TRBJ1-1; 7 bases line up with TRBD1. This CDR3 comprises 14 residues. Germline V gene lookup returns CDR1 WSHSY and CDR2 SAAADI. The DNA for the CDR3 is TGTGCCAGCAGTGAAGCGTTTCGGACAGGAGAAGCTTTCTTT. It codes for CASSEAFRTGEAFF.

A word on this clonotype: A junction boundary mismatches the germline segment, possibly from a read error. The V call is TRBV10-2, the J call TRBJ1-5; D not certain. The CDR3 spans 16 residues. Germline-derived CDR1 and CDR2 are WSHSY and SAAADI. CDR3 in amino acids: CASSLRYRDSNQPQHF. CDR3 DNA sequence: TGTGCCAGCAGTTTAAGGTACAGAGATAGCAATCAGCCCCAGCATTTT.

This clonotype was recorded once. A much larger clonotype is one base distant, so this may be a read error. The chain couples TRBV2 to TRBJ1-5; maybe TRBD1 (5 bases). This CDR3 has 15 amino acids. V dropped 6 bases and J dropped 4 bases, with 16 bases sitting between them. Germline loops: CDR1 SNHLY, CDR2 FYNNEI. In nucleotides, the CDR3 is TGTGCCAGCAGGGAGAATCAGGGCGGTAATCAGCCCCAGCATTTT. Its protein is CASRENQGGNQPQHF.

The chain has TRBV4-3 and TRBJ1-2; no definite D call. CDR3 length equals 15 residues. Germline V gene lookup returns CDR1 LGHNA and CDR2 YSLEER. V was shortened by 3 bases and J by 0 bases, with 11 bases between the two germline ends. The CDR3 loop reads CASSHLPGTNYGYTF. CDR3 nucleotides: TGCGCCAGCAGCCACCTCCCGGGCACTAACTATGGCTACACCTTC.

This clonotype was detected only a few times. The chain uses TRBV7-9 and TRBJ1-4; no firm D call. Trimming stripped 1 base from V and 10 bases from J, with 13 bases between. Germline CDR1 and CDR2: SEHNR and FQNEAQ (reference sequence). CDR3 size: 14 residues. This CDR3 is CASSLGLDRGKLFF. CDR3 bases: TGTGCCAGCAGCTTAGGTTTAGACCGCGGAAAACTGTTTTTT.

This clonotype was counted between two and nine times. The chain has TRBV14 and TRBJ2-7, with 8 bases matching TRBD2. The V gene's germline CDR1 is SGHDN and CDR2 FVKESK. This CDR3 has 15 amino acids. J was trimmed by 0 bases and V by 1 base; bases with no gene match: 2. CDR3 sequence reads: CASSQGSGSSYEQYF. CDR3 nucleotides: TGTGCCAGCAGCCAAGGGAGCGGGAGCTCCTACGAGCAGTACTTC.

This clonotype has just a few counts. The chain employs TRBV19 and TRBJ2-5; 10 bases map to TRBD1. Germline CDR1 and CDR2: LNHDA and SQIVND (reference sequence). This CDR3 has 14 residues. With V trimmed by 5 bases and J by 4 bases, 4 bases remained unmatched. The CDR3 is CASSPWDRGETQYF. CDR3 nucleotides: TGTGCCAGTAGTCCCTGGGACAGGGGAGAGACCCAGTACTTC.

This chain joins TRBV7-9 and TRBJ2-5, with D perhaps TRBD1 or TRBD2 (5 bases each). V gave up 5 bases and J gave up 7 bases, with 17 bases separating them. This CDR3 comprises 14 residues. Germline V gene sequence: CDR1 SEHNR, CDR2 FQNEAQ (reference sequence). CDR3 sequence: CASSPRTGPGTQYF. The CDR3 region has the DNA TGTGCCAGCAGCCCCCGGACGGGGCCGGGGACCCAGTACTTC.

This clonotype has ten or more counts. This chain joins TRBV24-1 and TRBJ2-5, with D unclear. Trimming stripped 2 bases from V and 1 base from J, with 10 bases between. CDR3 length: 15 amino acids. CDR1 KGHDR and CDR2 SFDVKD come from the germline V gene. The CDR3 reads CATSDYRRSQETQYF. CDR3 in DNA: TGTGCCACCAGTGATTACCGGCGGAGCCAAGAGACCCAGTACTTC.

This clonotype was recorded at least ten times. V and J are TRBV2 and TRBJ2-2; possibly TRBD2 for D (5 bases). The V end was cut by 6 bases, the J end by 2 bases, with 10 bases between. Per germline, CDR1 SNHLY and CDR2 FYNNEI. The length of the CDR3 is 14 residues. The CDR3 region is CASSYGKNTGELFF. In DNA form, the CDR3 reads TGTGCCAGCAGCTACGGGAAAAACACCGGGGAGCTGTTTTTT.

The gene calls are TRBV5-4 and TRBJ2-5; TRBD1 agrees at 11 bases. Germline V gene data show CDR1 as SGHNT and CDR2 as YYREEE (reference sequence). There are 16 residues in the CDR3. The V and J ends lost 4 bases and 4 bases, in that order; junction bases with no gene match: 9. This chain's CDR3 is CASSRPSGQGVETQYF. CDR3 nucleotides: TGTGCCAGCAGCAGACCCTCGGGACAGGGGGTAGAGACCCAGTACTTC.